Sequencing of this TCR beta chain was carried out in a study of early T cells in non-severe SARS-CoV-2 infection. Study overall: From unsorted whole blood, bulk RNA was sequenced, and the chains remained unpaired.

Study conclusions and caveats: Sequences matched to VDJdb favored anti-spike CD8 responses, while private and CD4 specificities were missed.

TCRdb re-analysed the 5' RACE reads in MiXCR, keeping a single row per CDR3 protein. Of 60,000 or so distinct CDR3 sequences in the sample, over 9.5% were seen once. The CDR3 is 14 amino acids. Germline V gene lookup returns CDR1 SNHLY and CDR2 FYNNEI. Trimming took 6 bases from V and 0 from J, leaving 9 bases between them. A note on this clonotype: Its antigen remains unidentified.

Sequenced input: whole blood. The TCR sequence derives from an adult who was a healthcare worker with PCR-confirmed SARS-CoV-2 infection or an uninfected control (not recorded which). The chain joins TRBV2 to TRBJ1-3; D is uncertain. CDR3 region: CASRQTYSGNTIYF. CDR3 nucleotide sequence: TGTGCCAGCAGGCAGACATACTCTGGAAACACCATATATTTT.